These 13 T cell receptor beta chains were all obtained from the same sample, sequenced in a study of control samples from healthy donors and cancer patients. Libraries were prepared by immunoSEQ multiplex PCR; TCRdb keeps only in-frame clonotypes and omits some of them. Of about 79,000 clones detected, 80% to 95% appear once; the ten largest clones hold around 1.3%. The sample was PBMCs. The receptor set was obtained from a woman between 40 and 50 years old with lung cancer.

The V and J genes are TRBV5-1 and TRBJ2-7; 8 bases align to TRBD1. J gave up 2 bases and V 4 bases, and 5 bases lay outside the gene matches. The CDR3 has 14 residues. Germline CDR1 and CDR2: SGHRS and YFSETQ. The CDR3 reads CASSRQGAAYEQYF. CDR3 nucleotides: TGCGCCAGCAGCCGGCAGGGGGCGGCCTACGAGCAGTACTTC.

The CDR3 coding sequence is TGTGCCAGCAGCCAAGGCAGCATCTCCTACGAGCAGTACTTC. Translated, it gives CASSQGSISYEQYF. This chain joins TRBV14 and TRBJ2-7, with no clear D. The V end was cut by 1 base, the J end by 0 bases, with 7 bases between. This CDR3 is built from 14 residues. Germline-derived CDR1 and CDR2 are SGHDN and FVKESK. Combining the CDR3 with reference TRBV14 and TRBJ2-7 gives the whole variable domain EAGVTQFPSHSVIEKGQTVTLRCDPISGHDNLYWYRRVMGKEIKFLLHFVKESKQDESGMPNNRFLAERTGGTYSTLKVQPAELEDSGVYFCASSQGSISYEQYFGPGTRLTVT.

This clone was observed a single time. The chain joins TRBV7-3 to TRBJ1-6; maybe TRBD1 (5 bases). With 2 bases removed from V and 11 bases from J, the gap between germline ends came to 10 bases. The CDR3 totals 13 residues. Germline V gives CDR1 SGHTA, CDR2 FQGTGA. This CDR3 is CASSLDSSAPLHF. The DNA of the CDR3 is TGTGCCAGCAGCTTAGACAGTTCAGCACCCCTCCACTTT. The variable domain in full, completed from reference TRBV7-3 and TRBJ1-6, reads GAGVSQTPSNKVTEKGKYVELRCDPISGHTALYWYRQSLGQGPEFLIYFQGTGAADDSGLPNDRFFAVRPEGSVSTLKIQRTERGDSAVYLCASSLDSSAPLHFGNGTRLTVT.

This chain uses TRBV12-3 or TRBV12-4 with TRBJ1-2; D unresolved. With 5 bases removed from V and 4 bases from J, the gap between germline ends came to 5 bases. The CDR3 consists of 11 residues. CDR3 DNA: TGTGCCAGCAGTCCCCTCTATGGCTACACCTTC. It translates to CASSPLYGYTF.

V and J are TRBV6-6 and TRBJ1-6, with TRBD1 matching 9 bases. Losses at the gene ends were 5 bases for V and 7 bases for J; bases not matched to a gene: 9. The CDR3 covers 16 residues. Germline CDR1 MNHNY, CDR2 SVGAGI (reference sequence). CDR3 sequence reads: CASSRGRDRANSPLHF. The CDR3 bases are TGTGCCAGCAGTCGAGGCCGGGACAGGGCAAATTCACCCCTCCACTTT.

The chain has TRBV19 and TRBJ2-3; 8 nucleotides match TRBD1. The CDR3 loop spans 14 amino acids. V shed 3 bases, J shed 5 bases, and the junction held 4 bases outside the gene matches. The germline V gene encodes CDR1 LNHDA and CDR2 SQIVND (reference sequence). The CDR3 region has the DNA TGTGCCAGTAGTATGGGGGACAGGAGAGATACGCAGTATTTT. Protein sequence: CASSMGDRRDTQYF.

The genes are TRBV4-1 and TRBJ2-7; no clear D. Germline CDR1 and CDR2: MGHRA and YSYEKL. The CDR3 is 16 residues long. Trimming took 0 bases from V and 1 from J, leaving 13 bases between them. CDR3 bases: TGCGCCAGCAGCCAAGATCACCTAGAAAAGTCCTACGAGCAGTACTTC. It translates to CASSQDHLEKSYEQYF.

The V and J genes are TRBV6-1 and TRBJ1-5, with 8 bases that match TRBD1. The CDR3 is 15 amino acids. CDR1 MNHNS and CDR2 SASEGT come from the germline V gene. The V and J ends lost 1 base and 7 bases, in that order; junction bases with no gene match: 6. The CDR3 loop is CASSEGSGGRQPQHF. The CDR3 bases are TGTGCCAGCAGTGAAGGGTCAGGGGGCCGGCAGCCCCAGCATTTT.

V gene TRBV6-5 combines with J gene TRBJ1-2; D not certain. Trimming pared 2 bases from V and 8 bases from J, leaving 12 bases between. Looked up from germline, CDR1 is MNHEY and CDR2 is SVGAGI. The CDR3 extends over 13 amino acids. The CDR3 DNA reads TGTGCCAGCAGTTACGTAGGAGTCGAGGGCTACACCTTC. Translating it yields CASSYVGVEGYTF.

The V call is TRBV5-1, the J call TRBJ1-1; D is undetermined. Trimming cost V 0 bases and J 4 bases, with 10 bases left between them. The CDR3 contains 14 residues. Germline CDR1 is SGHRS and CDR2 is YFSETQ. CDR3 loop: CASSLALAATEAFF. The CDR3 bases are TGCGCCAGCAGCTTGGCCTTGGCAGCCACTGAAGCTTTCTTT.

This chain links TRBV6-5 with TRBJ1-1; no firm D call. Trimming removed 6 bases at V and 2 bases at J, with 13 bases between. CDR1 is MNHEY, CDR2 SVGAGI, per germline. There are 14 residues in the CDR3. Here the CDR3 reads CASSSTLGNTEAFF. The CDR3 DNA sequence: TGTGCCAGCAGCTCAACCCTGGGCAACACTGAAGCTTTCTTT.

The V call is TRBV4-2, the J call TRBJ2-7; 8 bases align to TRBD2. This CDR3 region has 13 residues. The J segment lost 3 bases and the V segment lost 4 bases, leaving 2 bases of the junction unmatched. From germline, CDR1 is LGHNA and CDR2 YNFKEQ. The CDR3 DNA reads TGTGCCAGCAGCCCCGGGGGGGGCTACGAGCAGTACTTC. This gives the protein CASSPGGGYEQYF.

V usage is TRBV7-6 and J usage is TRBJ1-6, with D uncertain. Germline assignment: CDR1 SGHVS and CDR2 FNYEAQ. Trimming stripped 1 base from V and 7 bases from J, with 11 bases between. The CDR3 has 15 residues. CDR3 amino acids: CASSLGRVENSPLHF. DNA of the CDR3: TGTGCCAGCAGCTTAGGAAGGGTTGAGAATTCACCCCTCCACTTT.